Given below is one TCR beta chain in context. The target of this receptor is not known. No base-level quality is on record; no much larger clone is a single base apart. The source of the sample is a study of shared clonotypes between healthy human individuals (dated by TCRdb to the early 2020s). About the study as a whole: A couple of women and a few men aged 18 to 49 years were included in the cohort. For each donor, three plates each were used for CD4 naive and CD4 memory, two plates were used for CD8 naive, and one plate was used for CD8 memory. Blood TCR repertoires of roughly five healthy adults were deeply sequenced to estimate repertoire size and the extent of clonotype sharing between individuals. To increase sequencing depth and limit assay-specific biases, TCR repertoire library preparation and sequencing were carried out by different laboratories using diverse techniques. Between about 0.94 and 10 billion PBMCs per donor were obtained by leukapheresis.

Donors were healthy HIV-negative adults with no recently reported acute infections or vaccinations. Every donor was a Caucasian adult residing in Nashville, Tennessee, USA. Magnetic negative selection was used to enrich CD4+ T cells, after which naive cells were positively selected on CD45RA and the negative fraction became the memory subset. After blood collection by leukapheresis, PBMCs were isolated using Ficoll-Histopaque density gradient centrifugation and then cryopreserved in the vapor phase of liquid nitrogen. Purity and quantity of every magnetically sorted T cell population were checked by analytical flow cytometry. Genomic DNA was isolated from every sorted fraction and measured by UV absorbance on a Nanodrop 2000c. TCR CDR3 regions were amplified from genomic DNA by multiplex PCR using the deep immunoSEQ assay. Genomic DNA extracted from each cell subset was distributed evenly over all wells of several immunoSEQ 96-well plates, and each plate served as one replicate. Each replicate PCR for sorted subsets received about 200 ng genomic DNA, equal to about 30,000 T cell genomes. Purified libraries were quantified with a Qubit 3.0 fluorometer, sized on a Bioanalyzer 2100, and re-quantified with the KAPA Library Quantification kit. A separate single-read 150-cycle Illumina NextSeq 550 flow cell was used to sequence each immunoSEQ 96-well plate. The study's own analysis went as follows. Because the immunoSEQ output included only junctional sequences and no quality scores, the filtering could not be the same as the filtering used for full-length reads. To assign V/J genes and CDR3, sequences were annotated against IMGT germline references using PyIR, a Python wrapper for IgBLAST v1.9. Reads with weak V/J assignments (E-value above 1e-6), missing CDR3, stop codons, out-of-frame junctions, or ambiguous translated residues were removed. V3J clonotypes were defined by identical inferred V gene, J gene, and CDR3 amino acid sequence. The percentage overlap between two repertoires was calculated by dividing the number of shared unique clonotypes by the size of the smaller repertoire. RTK rarefaction, the Chao1 estimator, and Recon v2.1 estimates of unobserved clonotypes were used to assess repertoire richness. Generation probabilities for all TCRbeta clonotypes obtained by the gDNA method from a few donors were computed using OLGA. Drawn from immuneACCESS, this table holds only the in-frame rearrangements with V and J called that TCRdb kept. Clones are partly lost; checked studies trace under half to an unresolved V gene and leave the rest unexplained. D and trimming were read from the DNA, whereas the V and J calls and clone size are those reported in that table. Here the sample has about 2.3 million clones; more than 80% occur a single time. The ten most abundant clones make up 0.39% of the sample.

Points the paper makes about the study in general: Compared with non-shared clonotypes, the clonotypes found in all four sorted-subset donors had higher generation probabilities. Sharing across a handful of donors was observed for 5% to 6.5% of naive CD4, over 3% of naive CD8, 2% to 2.5% of memory CD4, and roughly 0.4% of memory CD8 clonotypes. Incomplete sequencing was indicated by rarefaction of sorted-subset datasets, despite the large sequencing depth. Only blood was sampled, and tissue TCR repertoires likely differ from those in blood. Based on pairwise subsampling, the degree of clonotype sharing among donors was expected to be affected by sequencing depth. Because the study included a small number of donors, the genetic and exposure-history diversity represented was limited. Naive subsets generally had larger estimated clonotype richness than memory subsets did.

Including cysteine and phenylalanine, the CDR3 has 13 amino acids. Just the 39-base CDR3 DNA is kept, in frame starting at base 1. Trimming leaves V shorter by 10 bases and J shorter by 0 bases, with the junction holding 3 bases beyond the gene matches. Reading the germline V gene gives CDR1 MDHEN and CDR2 SYDVKM. The specimen sequenced was naive CD4+ T cells from PBMCs. The sample's cell subset or site label, decoded: CD45RA+ positively selected. The receptor chain draws on TRBV28 and TRBJ1-1; TRBD1 agrees with 9 junctional bases. This receptor was taken from a man aged 18 to 35 in good health. Some clones in this sample may be carry-over from other donors' samples. The CDR3 protein: CATGQGMNTEAFF. The nucleotide sequence is TGTGCCACGGGACAGGGAATGAACACTGAAGCTTTCTTT.